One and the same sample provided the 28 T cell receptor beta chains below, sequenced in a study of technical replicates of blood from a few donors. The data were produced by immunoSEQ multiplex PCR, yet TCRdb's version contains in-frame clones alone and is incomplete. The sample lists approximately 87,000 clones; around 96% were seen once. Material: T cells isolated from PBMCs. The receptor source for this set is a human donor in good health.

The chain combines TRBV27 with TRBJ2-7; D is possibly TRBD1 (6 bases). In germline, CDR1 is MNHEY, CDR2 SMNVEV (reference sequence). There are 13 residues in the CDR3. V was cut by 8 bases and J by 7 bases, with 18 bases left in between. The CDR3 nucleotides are TGTGCCAGCGGGGGCACCCGGGGTAGGGAGCAGTACTTC. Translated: CASGGTRGREQYF.

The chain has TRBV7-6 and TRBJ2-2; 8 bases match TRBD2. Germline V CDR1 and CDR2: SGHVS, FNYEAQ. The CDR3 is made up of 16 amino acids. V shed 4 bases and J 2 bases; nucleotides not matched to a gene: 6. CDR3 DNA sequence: TGTGCCAGCAGCTCATTAGCGGGACCAAACACCGGGGAGCTGTTTTTT. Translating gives CASSSLAGPNTGELFF.

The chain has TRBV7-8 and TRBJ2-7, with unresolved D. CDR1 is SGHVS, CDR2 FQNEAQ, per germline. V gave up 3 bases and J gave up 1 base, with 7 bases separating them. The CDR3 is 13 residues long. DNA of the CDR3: TGTGCCAGCAGCTTGGGCAGATCCTACGAGCAGTACTTC. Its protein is CASSLGRSYEQYF.

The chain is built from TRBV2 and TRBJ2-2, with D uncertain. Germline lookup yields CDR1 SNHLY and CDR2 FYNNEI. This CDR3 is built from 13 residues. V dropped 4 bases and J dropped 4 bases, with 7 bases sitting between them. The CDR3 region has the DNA TGTGCCAGCAGTGTTGGTAGCACCGGGGAGCTGTTTTTT. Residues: CASSVGSTGELFF.

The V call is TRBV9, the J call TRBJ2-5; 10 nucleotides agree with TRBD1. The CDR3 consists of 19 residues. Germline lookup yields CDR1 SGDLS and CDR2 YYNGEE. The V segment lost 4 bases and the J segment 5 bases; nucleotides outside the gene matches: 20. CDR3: CASSTSLGGRTGGEETQYF. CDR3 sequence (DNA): TGTGCCAGCAGCACCTCCCTTGGGGGTCGGACAGGGGGAGAGGAGACCCAGTACTTC.

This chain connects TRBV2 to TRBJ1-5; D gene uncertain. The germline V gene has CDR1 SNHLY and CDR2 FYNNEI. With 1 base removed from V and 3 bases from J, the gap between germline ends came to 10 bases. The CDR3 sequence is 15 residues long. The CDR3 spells CASSEGLADNQPQHF. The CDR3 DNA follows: TGTGCCAGCAGTGAAGGGCTCGCAGACAATCAGCCCCAGCATTTT.

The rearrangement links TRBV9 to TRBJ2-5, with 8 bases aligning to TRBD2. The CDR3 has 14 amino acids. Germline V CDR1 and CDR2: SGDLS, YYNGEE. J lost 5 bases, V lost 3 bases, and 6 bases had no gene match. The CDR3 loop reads CASSASGTRETQYF. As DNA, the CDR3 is TGTGCCAGCAGCGCCTCCGGGACTAGGGAGACCCAGTACTTC.

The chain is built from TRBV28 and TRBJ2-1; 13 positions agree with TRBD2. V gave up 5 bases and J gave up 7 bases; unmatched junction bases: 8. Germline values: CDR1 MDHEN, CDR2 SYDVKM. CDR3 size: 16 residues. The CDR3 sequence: CASSDLLAGGRNEQFF. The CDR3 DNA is TGTGCCAGCAGTGACCTACTAGCGGGAGGGCGAAATGAGCAGTTCTTC.

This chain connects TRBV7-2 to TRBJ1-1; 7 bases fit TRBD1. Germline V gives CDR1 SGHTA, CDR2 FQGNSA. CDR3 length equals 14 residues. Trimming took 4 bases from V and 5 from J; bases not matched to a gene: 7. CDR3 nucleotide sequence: TGTGCCAGCAGCTCCCATGACAGGGATACTGAAGCTTTCTTT. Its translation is CASSSHDRDTEAFF.

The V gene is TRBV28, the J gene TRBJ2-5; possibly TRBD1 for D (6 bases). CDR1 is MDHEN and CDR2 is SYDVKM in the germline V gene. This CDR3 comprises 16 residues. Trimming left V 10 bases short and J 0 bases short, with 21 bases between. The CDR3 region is CATLDKDSNYQETQYF. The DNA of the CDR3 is TGTGCCACCCTCGACAAGGACAGTAACTACCAAGAGACCCAGTACTTC.

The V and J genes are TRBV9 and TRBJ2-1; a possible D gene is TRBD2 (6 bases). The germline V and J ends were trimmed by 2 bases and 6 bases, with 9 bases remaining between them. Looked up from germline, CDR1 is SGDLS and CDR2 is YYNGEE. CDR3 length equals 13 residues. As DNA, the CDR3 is TGTGCCAGCAGCGTCCCCGGGAGCAATGAGCAGTTCTTC. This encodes CASSVPGSNEQFF.

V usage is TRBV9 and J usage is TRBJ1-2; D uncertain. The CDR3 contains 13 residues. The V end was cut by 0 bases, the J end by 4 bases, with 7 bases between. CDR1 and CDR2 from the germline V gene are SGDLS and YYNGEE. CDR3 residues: CASSVGRGYGYTF. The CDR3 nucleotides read TGTGCCAGCAGCGTAGGGCGCGGCTATGGCTACACCTTC.

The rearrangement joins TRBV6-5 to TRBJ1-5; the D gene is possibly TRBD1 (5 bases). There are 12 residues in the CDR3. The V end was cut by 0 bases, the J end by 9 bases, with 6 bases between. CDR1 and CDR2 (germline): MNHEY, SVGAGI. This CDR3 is CASSYSGGPQHF. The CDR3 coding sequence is TGTGCCAGCAGTTACTCGGGGGGGCCCCAGCATTTT.

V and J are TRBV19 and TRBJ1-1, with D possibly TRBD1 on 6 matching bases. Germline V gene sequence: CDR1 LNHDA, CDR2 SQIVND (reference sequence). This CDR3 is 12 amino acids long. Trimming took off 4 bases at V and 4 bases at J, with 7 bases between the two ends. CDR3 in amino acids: CASSTGATEAFF. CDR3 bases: TGTGCCAGTAGTACAGGGGCCACTGAAGCTTTCTTT.

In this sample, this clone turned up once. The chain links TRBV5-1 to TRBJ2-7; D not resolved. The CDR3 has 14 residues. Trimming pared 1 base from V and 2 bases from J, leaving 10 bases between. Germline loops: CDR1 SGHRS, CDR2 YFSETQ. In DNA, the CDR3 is TGCGCCAGCAGCTTGCGCCCAGGAACCTACGAGCAGTACTTC. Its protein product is CASSLRPGTYEQYF.

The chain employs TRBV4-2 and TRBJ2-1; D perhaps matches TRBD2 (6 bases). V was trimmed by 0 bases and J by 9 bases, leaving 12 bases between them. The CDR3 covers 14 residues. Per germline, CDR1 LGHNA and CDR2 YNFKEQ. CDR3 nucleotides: TGTGCCAGCAGCCAAGAGGGACTCATCGCTGAGCAGTTCTTC. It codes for CASSQEGLIAEQFF.

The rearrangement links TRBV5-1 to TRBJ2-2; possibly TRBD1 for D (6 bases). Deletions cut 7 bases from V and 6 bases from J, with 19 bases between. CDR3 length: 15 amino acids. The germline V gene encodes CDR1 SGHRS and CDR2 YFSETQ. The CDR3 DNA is TGCGCCAGCGAAAACCGGGACATTCGGGCCGGGGAGCTGTTTTTT. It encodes CASENRDIRAGELFF.

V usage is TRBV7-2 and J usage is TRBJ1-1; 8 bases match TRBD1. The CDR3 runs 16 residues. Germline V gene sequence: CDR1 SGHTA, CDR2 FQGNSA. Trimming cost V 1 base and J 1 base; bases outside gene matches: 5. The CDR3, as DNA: TGTGCCAGCAGCTTAGGGGCAGGGGGCTGGAACACTGAAGCTTTCTTT. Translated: CASSLGAGGWNTEAFF.

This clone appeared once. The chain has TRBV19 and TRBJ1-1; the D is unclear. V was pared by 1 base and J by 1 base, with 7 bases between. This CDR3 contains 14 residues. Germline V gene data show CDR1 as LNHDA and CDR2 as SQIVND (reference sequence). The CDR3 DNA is TGTGCCAGTAGTATAGTTCGGGGGAACACTGAAGCTTTCTTT. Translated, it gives CASSIVRGNTEAFF.

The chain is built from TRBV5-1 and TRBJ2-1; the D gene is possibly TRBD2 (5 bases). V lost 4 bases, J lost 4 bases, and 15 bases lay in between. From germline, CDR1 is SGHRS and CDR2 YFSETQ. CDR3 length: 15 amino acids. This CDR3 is CASSVESTSYNEQFF. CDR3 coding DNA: TGCGCCAGCAGCGTAGAGAGTACTAGTTACAATGAGCAGTTCTTC.

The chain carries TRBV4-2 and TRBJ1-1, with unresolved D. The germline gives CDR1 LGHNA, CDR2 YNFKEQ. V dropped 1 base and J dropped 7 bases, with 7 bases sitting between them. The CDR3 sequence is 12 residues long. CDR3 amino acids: CASSQVGLEAFF. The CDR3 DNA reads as TGTGCCAGCAGCCAAGTGGGCCTTGAAGCTTTCTTT.

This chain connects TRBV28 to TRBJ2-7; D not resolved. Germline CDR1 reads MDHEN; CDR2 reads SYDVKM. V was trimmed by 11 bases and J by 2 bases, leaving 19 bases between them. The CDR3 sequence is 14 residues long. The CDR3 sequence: CASSVISTAYEQYF. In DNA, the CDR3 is TGTGCCTCTTCGGTGATCTCAACCGCCTACGAGCAGTACTTC.

CDR3 sequence (DNA): TGTGCCAGCAGTTACTCCTATGCAGGGAATCAGCCCCAGCATTTT. Its translation is CASSYSYAGNQPQHF. J is TRBJ1-5 and V is TRBV6-5; tentative D call: TRBD1 (5 bases). Trimming took off 0 bases at V and 4 bases at J, with 10 bases between the two ends. The CDR3 totals 15 residues. Germline CDR1 reads MNHEY; CDR2 reads SVGAGI.

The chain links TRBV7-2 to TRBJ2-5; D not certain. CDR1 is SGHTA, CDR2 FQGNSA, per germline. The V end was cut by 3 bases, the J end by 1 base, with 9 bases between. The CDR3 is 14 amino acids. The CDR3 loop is CASSFLATQETQYF. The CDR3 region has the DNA TGTGCCAGCAGCTTCTTGGCAACCCAAGAGACCCAGTACTTC.

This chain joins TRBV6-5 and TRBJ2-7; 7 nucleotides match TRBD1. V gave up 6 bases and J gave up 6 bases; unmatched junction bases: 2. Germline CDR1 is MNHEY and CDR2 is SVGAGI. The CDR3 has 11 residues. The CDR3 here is CASSRGTEQYF. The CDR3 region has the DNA TGTGCCAGCAGCAGGGGGACCGAGCAGTACTTC.

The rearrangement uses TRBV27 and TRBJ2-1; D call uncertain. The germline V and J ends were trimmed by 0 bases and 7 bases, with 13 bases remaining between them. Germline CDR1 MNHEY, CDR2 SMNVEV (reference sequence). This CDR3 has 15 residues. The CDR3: CASSLSNPVGNEQFF. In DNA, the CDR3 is TGTGCCAGCAGTTTATCGAATCCAGTCGGGAATGAGCAGTTCTTC.

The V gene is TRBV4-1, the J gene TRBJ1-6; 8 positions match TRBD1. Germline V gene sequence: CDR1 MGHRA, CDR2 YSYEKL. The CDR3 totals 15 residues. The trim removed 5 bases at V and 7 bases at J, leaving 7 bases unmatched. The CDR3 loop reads CASSVMDRDNSPLHF. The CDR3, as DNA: TGCGCCAGCAGCGTAATGGACAGGGACAATTCACCCCTCCACTTT.

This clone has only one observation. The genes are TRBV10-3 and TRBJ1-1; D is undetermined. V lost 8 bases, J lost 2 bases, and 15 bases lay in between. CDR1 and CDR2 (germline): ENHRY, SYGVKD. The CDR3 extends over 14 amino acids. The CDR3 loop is CAIGGESGNTEAFF. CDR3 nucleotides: TGTGCCATCGGCGGAGAGAGTGGAAACACTGAAGCTTTCTTT.